The present entry profiles one T cell receptor beta chain with its context. Amplified TCR beta CDR3 regions came from RNA transcripts. The HTBI primer set drove a first-round RT-PCR of the TCR CDR3. TCRdb re-called the multiplex PCR reads through MiXCR, storing one row per CDR3 protein. The sample includes fewer than 750,000 distinct CDR3 sequences, around 13% of them seen just once. This CDR3 has 14 amino acids. V lost 5 bases and J lost 5; bases outside the gene matches: 5. Germline CDR1 LNHNV, CDR2 YYDKDF (reference sequence). The data originate from a study of T cells in Graves' hyperthyroidism and ophthalmopathy. Individuals with ophthalmopathy presented a Clinical Activity Score of at least 3, a NOSPECS grade of at least 4 and a duration under 3 months.

Input material: blood. This receptor was identified in a woman aged 50 to 65 with Graves' ophthalmopathy. The V gene is TRBV15, the J gene TRBJ1-5, with 8 positions matching TRBD1. CDR3 in DNA: TGTGCCACCAGCGCAATGACAGGGGATCAGCCCCAGCATTTT. It yields the protein CATSAMTGDQPQHF.